This entry lists 28 T cell receptor beta chains sequenced from one sample in a study of shared clonotypes between healthy human individuals. Clones were read by immunoSEQ multiplex PCR, and TCRdb kept only the in-frame ones, dropping some. Of some 2,500,000 clones listed, roughly 93% are singletons. Sequencing was carried out using naive CD4+ T cells from PBMCs. Indicated subset: CD45RA+ positively selected. Receptors were obtained from a man in his late teens or twenties in good health. Some clones in this sample may be carry-over from other donors' samples.

The V call is TRBV6-5, the J call TRBJ1-3; D is uncertain. V was trimmed by 6 bases and J by 0 bases, leaving 12 bases between them. This CDR3 is 15 amino acids long. CDR1 MNHEY and CDR2 SVGAGI come from the germline V gene. The CDR3 loop reads CASRSPRTSGNTIYF. The DNA of the CDR3 is TGTGCCAGCAGGTCCCCACGTACCTCTGGAAACACCATATATTTT.

The gene calls are TRBV7-3 and TRBJ2-1, with 11 bases aligning to TRBD2. Germline assignment: CDR1 SGHTA and CDR2 FQGTGA. There are 16 residues in the CDR3. V lost 2 bases and J lost 3; bases outside the gene matches: 3. The CDR3 loop reads CASSLGLAGGYNEQFF. CDR3 nucleotide sequence: TGTGCCAGCAGCTTAGGGCTAGCGGGAGGCTACAATGAGCAGTTCTTC.

This chain connects TRBV5-5 to TRBJ2-7; D tentatively fits TRBD1 or TRBD2 (5 bases each). Germline CDR1 is SGHKS and CDR2 is YYEKEE (reference sequence). The CDR3 has 15 residues. V lost 4 bases and J 4 bases, leaving 18 bases between the germline ends. CDR3 sequence reads: CASSQRDHNTYEQYF. CDR3 nucleotides: TGTGCCAGCAGCCAGAGGGACCATAATACATACGAGCAGTACTTC.

The CDR3 coding sequence is TGTGCCAGCGGGGATCGAGCGGGAGGGCTAGATACGCAGTATTTT. Translated: CASGDRAGGLDTQYF. The V and J genes are TRBV6-5 and TRBJ2-3; 10 positions match TRBD2. Germline V lookup: CDR1 MNHEY, CDR2 SVGAGI. The trim removed 8 bases at V and 5 bases at J, leaving 10 bases unmatched. The CDR3 is 15 residues long.

The chain joins TRBV6-6 to TRBJ1-2, with 7 bases fitting TRBD1. V lost 7 bases and J lost 2; bases outside the gene matches: 4. CDR1 and CDR2 from the germline V gene are MNHNY and SVGAGI (reference sequence). The CDR3 has 13 amino acids. CDR3 nucleotides: TGTGCCAGCAACTGGGACAGAAACTATGGCTACACCTTC. This codes for CASNWDRNYGYTF.

Regarding this clone: Other DNA sequences from this sample encode an identical CDR3 as well. This sequence joins TRBV5-1 and TRBJ1-2; no clear D gene. Germline-derived CDR1 and CDR2 are SGHRS and YFSETQ. The CDR3 is 13 amino acids. The V and J ends lost 2 bases and 3 bases respectively, with 8 bases between them. The CDR3 here is CASSLSGDYGYTF. In DNA form, the CDR3 reads TGCGCCAGCAGCTTATCCGGAGACTATGGCTACACCTTC.

This clone was recorded a few times. The chain carries TRBV15 and TRBJ1-5; tentatively, D is TRBD1 (5 bases). The germline gives CDR1 LNHNV, CDR2 YYDKDF (reference sequence). Trimming cost V 4 bases and J 6 bases, with 10 bases left between them. The CDR3 totals 13 residues. As DNA, the CDR3 is TGTGCCACCAGCATATTGGGGGGTCAGCCCCAGCATTTT. Translating gives CATSILGGQPQHF.

A single count supports this clone. The chain joins TRBV14 to TRBJ2-7, with 15 bases matching TRBD2. After removal of 5 bases from V and 7 bases from J, the junction contained 6 bases not matched to a gene. Germline loops: CDR1 SGHDN, CDR2 FVKESK. The CDR3 loop spans 15 amino acids. CDR3 loop: CASSFGLAGGGEQYF. As DNA, the CDR3 is TGTGCCAGCAGCTTCGGACTAGCGGGAGGGGGAGAGCAGTACTTC.

As concerns this clone: Other nucleotide sequences in the sample specify the same CDR3. The chain uses TRBV5-1 and TRBJ2-5; TRBD2 agrees at 8 bases. Germline loops: CDR1 SGHRS, CDR2 YFSETQ. The CDR3 has 15 residues. Losses at the gene ends were 0 bases for V and 4 bases for J; bases not matched to a gene: 5. CDR3 nucleotides: TGCGCCAGCAGCTTGGAGGCGGGGGGAGGAGAGACCCAGTACTTC. Its translation: CASSLEAGGGETQYF. The entire variable domain, with the rest obtained from reference TRBV5-1 and TRBJ2-5, is as follows: KAGVTQTPRYLIKTRGQQVTLSCSPISGHRSVSWYQQTPGQGLQFLFEYFSETQRNKGNFPGRFSGRQFSNSRSEMNVSTLELGDSALYLCASSLEAGGGETQYFGPGTRLLVL.

The V and J genes are TRBV15 and TRBJ1-2; D may be TRBD1 (5 bases). Germline CDR1 LNHNV, CDR2 YYDKDF (reference sequence). V lost 1 base to trimming and J lost 1 base, with 10 bases between them. There are 15 residues in the CDR3. CDR3 DNA: TGTGCCACCAGCAGAGGACAGATAGATAACTATGGCTACACCTTC. Amino acids: CATSRGQIDNYGYTF. Combining the CDR3 with reference TRBV15 and TRBJ1-2 gives the whole variable domain DAMVIQNPRYQVTQFGKPVTLSCSQTLNHNVMYWYQQKSSQAPKLLFHYYDKDFNNEADTPDNFQSRRPNTSFCFLDIRSPGLGDTAMYLCATSRGQIDNYGYTFGSGTRLTVV.

This sequence joins TRBV4-1 and TRBJ1-2; maybe TRBD1 (5 bases). V was trimmed by 1 base and J by 4 bases, leaving 13 bases between them. CDR3 length: 15 residues. The germline CDR1 and CDR2 sequences are MGHRA and YSYEKL. The CDR3, as DNA: TGCGCCAGCAGCCAAGTGAGGGGAGTTAGCTATGGCTACACCTTC. This translates into CASSQVRGVSYGYTF.

This chain connects TRBV11-3 to TRBJ1-1; unclear D gene. The germline gives CDR1 SGHNT, CDR2 YENEEA. The ends were cut back, 0 bases at V and 1 base at J, with 6 bases in the middle. The length of the CDR3 is 14 residues. The CDR3 protein is CASSLDNANTEAFF. The CDR3 bases are TGTGCCAGCAGCTTAGATAATGCGAACACTGAAGCTTTCTTT.

To note about this clone: The sample contains more than one DNA sequence encoding this CDR3. The chain has TRBV7-2 and TRBJ2-5; the D is unclear. Germline-derived CDR1 and CDR2 are SGHTA and FQGNSA. CDR3 length equals 12 residues. V was pared by 5 bases and J by 3 bases, with 7 bases between. Written as DNA, the CDR3 is TGTGCCAGCAGCCTCAGAGAAGAGACCCAGTACTTC. It encodes CASSLREETQYF.

The chain uses TRBV19 and TRBJ1-1; unclear D gene. Germline V gene lookup returns CDR1 LNHDA and CDR2 SQIVND (reference sequence). The length of the CDR3 is 10 residues. V lost 11 bases and J lost 1, with 5 bases in between. For the CDR3, the DNA is TGTGCCTCCCCGAACACTGAAGCTTTCTTT. Protein product: CASPNTEAFF.

The V call is TRBV7-9, the J call TRBJ2-4; tentative D call: TRBD1 (6 bases). Trimming took 5 bases from V and 8 from J, leaving 22 bases between them. The CDR3 covers 16 residues. Germline-derived CDR1 and CDR2 are SEHNR and FQNEAQ (reference sequence). The CDR3 spells CASSPPPTGLPDIQYF. CDR3 coding DNA: TGTGCCAGCAGCCCCCCCCCGACAGGCCTGCCGGACATTCAGTACTTC.

The CDR3 region has the DNA TGTGCCAGCAGCCCTCCCCGGACAGGGGGGAGCAATCAGCCCCAGCATTTT. It is translated as CASSPPRTGGSNQPQHF. The genes are TRBV28 and TRBJ1-5, with 10 bases fitting TRBD1. This CDR3 contains 17 residues. V was clipped by 6 bases and J by 1 base; unmatched bases: 9. Germline-derived CDR1 and CDR2 are MDHEN and SYDVKM.

In DNA form, the CDR3 reads TGTGCCAGCTCATCGCAGGGGAATGGCTACACCTTC. Amino acids: CASSSQGNGYTF. V gene TRBV18 combines with J gene TRBJ1-2, with D possibly TRBD1 on 6 matching bases. The CDR3 totals 12 residues. Looked up from germline, CDR1 is KGHSH and CDR2 is LQKENI. V was cut by 5 bases and J by 6 bases, with 10 bases left in between.

The chain combines TRBV15 with TRBJ2-3; TRBD2 is a possible D gene (5 bases). Trimming removed 1 base from V and 6 bases from J, with 14 bases in between. Per the germline V gene, CDR1 is LNHNV and CDR2 is YYDKDF (reference sequence). This CDR3 has 15 amino acids. The CDR3 loop is CATSRGNGLKDTQYF. Here the CDR3 DNA reads TGTGCCACCAGCAGAGGCAATGGACTGAAGGATACGCAGTATTTT.

The rearrangement uses TRBV28 and TRBJ1-4, with TRBD1 matching 7 bases. Germline CDR1 reads MDHEN; CDR2 reads SYDVKM. The CDR3 spans 15 residues. Trimming at V came to 6 bases and at J to 8 bases, leaving 12 bases not matched to a gene. This CDR3 is CASSRPTNRGEKLFF. The CDR3, as DNA: TGTGCCAGCAGCCGGCCGACCAACAGGGGCGAAAAACTGTTTTTT.

The V call is TRBV18, the J call TRBJ2-2; D not certain. V lost 4 bases, J lost 4 bases, and 13 bases lay in between. Per germline, CDR1 KGHSH and CDR2 LQKENI. The CDR3 has 15 residues. The CDR3 bases are TGTGCCAGCTCACGTCGAGGTCAGCTCACCGGGGAGCTGTTTTTT. Residues: CASSRRGQLTGELFF.

A single count supports this clone. V is TRBV19 and J is TRBJ2-6, with 11 bases matching TRBD1. Trimming took 4 bases from V and 2 from J; bases not matched to a gene: 10. CDR1 is LNHDA, CDR2 SQIVND, per germline (reference sequence). This CDR3 spans 19 amino acids. Here the CDR3 DNA reads TGTGCCAGTAGTAAAGGACGGACAGGGGGCTCGCCTGGGGCCAACGTCCTGACTTTC. This codes for CASSKGRTGGSPGANVLTF.

The chain recombines TRBV4-1 with TRBJ2-2; no definite D call. There are 16 residues in the CDR3. Germline loops: CDR1 MGHRA, CDR2 YSYEKL. V lost 4 bases, J lost 4 bases, and 16 bases lay in between. CDR3 coding DNA: TGCGCCAGCAGCCTTCGCGCAGTTGCGCTCACCGGGGAGCTGTTTTTT. Amino acid sequence: CASSLRAVALTGELFF.

The rearrangement links TRBV28 to TRBJ2-2; 7 nucleotides agree with TRBD2. The V gene's germline CDR1 is MDHEN and CDR2 SYDVKM. The CDR3 spans 19 residues. V was clipped by 5 bases and J by 2 bases; unmatched bases: 17. The CDR3 DNA reads TGTGCCAGCAGTCCCACCTGGTCGGTGCGGGAGAGAAACACCGGGGAGCTGTTTTTT. This encodes CASSPTWSVRERNTGELFF.

The chain couples TRBV2 to TRBJ2-3; 11 bases are shared with TRBD2. The germline CDR1 and CDR2 sequences are SNHLY and FYNNEI. The CDR3 is 16 amino acids. Trimming removed 4 bases from V and 2 bases from J; junction bases left unmatched: 5. The CDR3 region has the DNA TGTGCCAGCAGTGCTGGACTAGCGGGCCCCACAGATACGCAGTATTTT. Protein product: CASSAGLAGPTDTQYF.

The chain combines TRBV9 with TRBJ2-1; 7 bases line up with TRBD1. CDR3 length: 14 residues. V lost 4 bases and J lost 5; bases outside the gene matches: 6. Germline V gives CDR1 SGDLS, CDR2 YYNGEE. The CDR3 reads CASSSQTGNNEQFF. The CDR3, as DNA: TGTGCCAGCAGCTCCCAGACAGGGAACAATGAGCAGTTCTTC.

The sample holds a few counts of this clone. The chain joins TRBV19 to TRBJ1-2; D remains ambiguous. Trimming took off 5 bases at V and 2 bases at J, with 12 bases between the two ends. Per germline, CDR1 LNHDA and CDR2 SQIVND (reference sequence). The CDR3 runs to 14 residues. The CDR3 DNA sequence: TGTGCCAGTAGTCCGAGGTCGGGGAACTATGGCTACACCTTC. This codes for CASSPRSGNYGYTF.

The rearrangement joins TRBV30 to TRBJ1-4; D unclear. Trimming cost V 4 bases and J 4 bases, with 10 bases left between them. This CDR3 is 13 amino acids long. CDR1 GTSNPN and CDR2 SVGIG come from the germline V gene (reference sequence). In DNA form, the CDR3 reads TGTGCCTGGATGGGCGGCCATAATGAAAAACTGTTTTTT. Translation gives CAWMGGHNEKLFF.

This rearrangement joins TRBV5-1 to TRBJ2-5; the D gene is possibly TRBD2 (6 bases). Trimming removed 4 bases from V and 4 bases from J, with 17 bases in between. The CDR3 loop spans 15 amino acids. Germline CDR1 and CDR2: SGHRS and YFSETQ. The CDR3 loop reads CASSLLARQGETQYF. CDR3 DNA: TGCGCCAGCAGCCTACTAGCTCGGCAAGGAGAGACCCAGTACTTC.